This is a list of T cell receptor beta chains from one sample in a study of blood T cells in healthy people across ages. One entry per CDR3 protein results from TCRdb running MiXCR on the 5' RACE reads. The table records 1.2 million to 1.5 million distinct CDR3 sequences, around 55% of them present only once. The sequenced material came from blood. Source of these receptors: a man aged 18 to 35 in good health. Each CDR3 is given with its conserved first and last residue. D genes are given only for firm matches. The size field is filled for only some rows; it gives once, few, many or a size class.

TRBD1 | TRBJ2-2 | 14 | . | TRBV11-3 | CASSWDRRAGELFF | TGTGCCAGCAGCTGGGACAGGAGGGCCGGGGAGCTGTTTTTT
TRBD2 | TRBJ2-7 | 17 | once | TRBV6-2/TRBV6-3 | CASSYSPRAGGTYEQYF | TGTGCCAGCAGTTACTCGCCCAGAGCGGGGGGAACCTACGAGCAGTACTTC
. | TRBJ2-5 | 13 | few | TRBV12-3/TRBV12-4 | CASSSPEKETQYF | TGTGCCAGCAGCTCCCCAGAGAAAGAGACCCAGTACTTC
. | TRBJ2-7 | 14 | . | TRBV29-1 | CSVVRQGNGVWQYF | TGCAGCGTTGTCCGGCAGGGCAACGGGGTGTGGCAGTACTTC
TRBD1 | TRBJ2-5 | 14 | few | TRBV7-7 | CASSLLGTGETQYF | TGTGCTAGCAGCTTGCTGGGGACAGGGGAGACCCAGTACTTC
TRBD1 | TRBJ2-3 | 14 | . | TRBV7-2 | CASSLEGARDTQYF | TGTGCCAGCAGCTTAGAGGGGGCCAGAGATACGCAGTATTTT
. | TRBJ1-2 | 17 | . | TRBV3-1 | CASSPTGYGLLNYGYTF | TGTGCCAGCAGCCCCACGGGGTATGGTCTTCTAAACTATGGCTACACCTTC
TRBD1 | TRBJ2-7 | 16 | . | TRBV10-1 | CASSPIPGTGPYEQYF | TGCGCCAGCAGTCCAATTCCCGGGACAGGTCCCTACGAGCAGTACTTC
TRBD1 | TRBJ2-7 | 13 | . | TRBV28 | CASIHSTGVEQYF | TGTGCCAGCATTCATTCGACAGGGGTCGAGCAGTACTTC
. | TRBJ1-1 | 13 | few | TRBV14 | CASSQGLGTEAFF | TGTGCCAGCAGCCAGGGACTAGGGACTGAAGCTTTCTTT
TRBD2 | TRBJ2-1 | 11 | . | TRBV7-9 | CARREGNEQFF | TGTGCCAGACGGGAGGGCAATGAGCAGTTCTTC
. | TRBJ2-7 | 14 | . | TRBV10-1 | CASRARVDSYEQYF | TGCGCCAGCAGAGCCCGGGTGGACTCCTACGAGCAGTACTTC
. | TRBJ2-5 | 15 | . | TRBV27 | CASSPLDAGQETQYF | TGTGCCAGCAGTCCCCTTGACGCTGGACAAGAGACCCAGTACTTC
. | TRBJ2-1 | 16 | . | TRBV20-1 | CSATGHRESSYNEQFF | TGCAGTGCAACCGGGCACAGGGAGAGCTCCTACAATGAGCAGTTCTTC
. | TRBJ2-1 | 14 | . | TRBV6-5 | CASSFNSGVDEQFF | TGTGCCAGCAGTTTCAATAGTGGGGTCGATGAGCAGTTCTTC
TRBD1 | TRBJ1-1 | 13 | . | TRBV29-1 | CSVRGDSPRGAFF | TGCAGCGTTAGGGGGGACAGTCCCAGGGGGGCTTTCTTT
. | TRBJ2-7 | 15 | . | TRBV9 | CASSVDETPAYEQYF | TGTGCCAGCAGCGTAGACGAGACCCCAGCCTACGAGCAGTACTTC
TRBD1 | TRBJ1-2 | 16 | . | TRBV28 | CASSSGTGGAKGGYTF | TGTGCCAGCAGTTCCGGGACAGGGGGCGCGAAGGGTGGCTACACCTTC
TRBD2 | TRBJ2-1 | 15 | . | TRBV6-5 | CASSSGLAGGREQFF | TGTGCCAGCAGTTCCGGACTAGCGGGGGGACGGGAGCAGTTCTTC
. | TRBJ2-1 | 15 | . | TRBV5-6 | CASSLSLAGVLEQFF | TGTGCCAGCAGCTTGAGCCTAGCAGGAGTTTTAGAGCAGTTCTTC
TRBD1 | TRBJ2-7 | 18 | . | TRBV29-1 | CSVEVSLGGGQGTYEQYF | TGCAGCGTTGAAGTATCGTTGGGTGGGGGACAGGGCACCTACGAGCAGTACTTC
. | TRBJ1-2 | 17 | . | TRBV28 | CASSLPAGATPNYGYTF | TGTGCCAGCAGTTTACCGGCAGGGGCAACCCCTAACTATGGCTACACCTTC
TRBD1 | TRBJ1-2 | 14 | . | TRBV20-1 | CSAGGTGVNYGYTF | TGCAGTGCGGGGGGGACAGGGGTTAACTATGGCTACACCTTC
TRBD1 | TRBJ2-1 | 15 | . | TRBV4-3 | CASSVSVVTGDEQFF | TGCGCCAGCAGCGTAAGCGTGGTGACAGGGGATGAGCAGTTCTTC
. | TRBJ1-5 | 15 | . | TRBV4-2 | CASSQEEGGTQPQHF | TGTGCCAGCAGCCAAGAGGAGGGGGGTACTCAGCCCCAGCATTTT
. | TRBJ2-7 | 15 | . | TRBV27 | CASSVQGHSSYEQYF | TGTGCCAGCAGTGTACAGGGCCATTCCTCCTACGAGCAGTACTTC
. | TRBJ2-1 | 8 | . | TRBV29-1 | CSVGEQFF | TGCAGCGTAGGTGAGCAGTTCTTC
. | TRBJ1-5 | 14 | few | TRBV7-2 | CASSWVQGDQPQHF | TGTGCCAGCAGTTGGGTACAGGGTGATCAGCCCCAGCATTTT
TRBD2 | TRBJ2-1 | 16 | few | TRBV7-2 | CASSLEGRGYPNEQFF | TGTGCCAGCAGCTTAGAAGGGCGGGGGTACCCCAATGAGCAGTTCTTC
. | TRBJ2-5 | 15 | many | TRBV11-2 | CASSLELGGSRTQYF | TGTGCCAGCAGCTTAGAACTTGGCGGAAGCCGGACCCAGTACTTC
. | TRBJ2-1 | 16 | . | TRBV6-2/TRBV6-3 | CASSYSIPDTYNEQFF | TGTGCCAGCAGTTACTCGATCCCGGATACCTACAATGAGCAGTTCTTC
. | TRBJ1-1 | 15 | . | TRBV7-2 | CASSLVGDPAAEAFF | TGTGCCAGCAGCTTAGTTGGGGATCCGGCGGCTGAAGCTTTCTTT
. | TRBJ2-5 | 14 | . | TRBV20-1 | CSALPGTSQETQYF | TGCAGTGCTCTCCCCGGGACAAGCCAAGAGACCCAGTACTTC
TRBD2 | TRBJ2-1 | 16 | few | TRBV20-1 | CSAEATGLAENNEQFF | TGCAGTGCCGAAGCAACCGGACTAGCGGAAAACAATGAGCAGTTCTTC
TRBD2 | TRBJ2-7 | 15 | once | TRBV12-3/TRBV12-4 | CASSLAGGEASEQYF | TGTGCCAGCAGCCTTGCGGGGGGCGAAGCCTCCGAGCAGTACTTC
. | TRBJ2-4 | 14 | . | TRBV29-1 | CSVEDLGGENIQYF | TGCAGCGTTGAAGATCTCGGGGGAGAAAACATTCAGTACTTC
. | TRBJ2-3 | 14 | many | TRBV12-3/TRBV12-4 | CASSYGTGLDTQYF | TGTGCCAGCAGTTACGGCACAGGATTAGATACGCAGTATTTT
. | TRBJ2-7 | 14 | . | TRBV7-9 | CASSLPGPAYEQYF | TGTGCCAGCAGCTTACCCGGACCGGCCTACGAGCAGTACTTC
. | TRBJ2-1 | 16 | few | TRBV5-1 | CASSPSTGSSYNEQFF | TGCGCCAGCAGCCCCTCAACAGGGAGCTCCTACAATGAGCAGTTCTTC
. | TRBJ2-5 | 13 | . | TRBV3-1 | CASSQDWVGTQYF | TGTGCCAGCAGCCAAGATTGGGTTGGGACCCAGTACTTC
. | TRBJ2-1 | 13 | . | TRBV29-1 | CSVDWQVGDGQFF | TGCAGCGTAGATTGGCAGGTTGGCGATGGGCAGTTCTTC
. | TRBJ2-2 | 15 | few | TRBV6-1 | CASSEEQGAGGELFF | TGTGCCAGCAGTGAAGAACAGGGAGCCGGCGGGGAGCTGTTTTTT
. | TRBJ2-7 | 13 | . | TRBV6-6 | CASTRGGMRDQYF | TGTGCCAGCACCCGAGGGGGTATGCGTGACCAGTACTTC
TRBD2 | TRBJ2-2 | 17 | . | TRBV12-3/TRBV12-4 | CASSLGGGTVNTGELFF | TGTGCCAGCAGTTTAGGGGGAGGGACGGTCAACACCGGGGAGCTGTTTTTT
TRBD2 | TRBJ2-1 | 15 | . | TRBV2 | CASSSSGTSPYEQFF | TGTGCCAGCAGTAGTTCCGGGACTAGTCCCTACGAGCAGTTCTTC
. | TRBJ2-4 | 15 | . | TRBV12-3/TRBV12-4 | CASSLRTVAKNIQYF | TGTGCCAGCAGTTTGAGGACGGTAGCCAAAAACATTCAGTACTTC
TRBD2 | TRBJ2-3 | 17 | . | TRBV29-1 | CSVGLAGGPFRTDTQYF | TGCAGCGTTGGCTTAGCGGGGGGGCCGTTTCGTACAGATACGCAGTATTTT
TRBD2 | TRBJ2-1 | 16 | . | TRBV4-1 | CASSQASGRGYNEQFF | TGCGCCAGCAGCCAAGCAAGCGGGAGAGGATACAATGAGCAGTTCTTC
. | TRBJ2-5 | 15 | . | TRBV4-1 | CASSQDQGRRETQYF | TGCGCCAGCAGCCAAGATCAAGGGAGGAGGGAGACCCAGTACTTC